These 21 T cell receptor beta chains share one sample of origin, sequenced in a study of cytomegalovirus exposure and HLA in healthy donors. PCR was performed using 60 Vbeta and 13 Jbeta primers. Method: immunoSEQ multiplex PCR; TCRdb's copy keeps in-frame clones and lacks some. The sample carries 160,000 or so clones, approximately 77% recorded once. What was sequenced was PBMCs. These receptors all come from a female donor in good health and CMV-seronegative.

V is TRBV30 and J is TRBJ2-1; TRBD1 is a possible D gene (6 bases). Trimming took 0 bases from V and 5 from J, leaving 14 bases between them. The CDR3 sequence is 15 residues long. Germline CDR1 and CDR2: GTSNPN and SVGIG (reference sequence). CDR3 region: CAWSVGQGSHNEQFF. CDR3 in DNA: TGTGCCTGGAGTGTAGGGCAGGGGTCCCACAATGAGCAGTTCTTC.

V and J are TRBV4-1 and TRBJ2-1; 10 bases match TRBD1. CDR3 size: 17 residues. V lost 0 bases to trimming and J lost 8 bases; unmatched junction nucleotides: 10. In germline, CDR1 is MGHRA, CDR2 YSYEKL. As DNA, the CDR3 is TGCGCCAGCAGCCAAGAACACCGGGACAGGGGCTGGTATGAGCAGTTCTTC. It specifies CASSQEHRDRGWYEQFF.

This clone was picked up one time. The chain uses TRBV27 and TRBJ1-1, with TRBD1 matching over 8 bases. CDR1 is MNHEY, CDR2 SMNVEV, per germline (reference sequence). V gave up 5 bases and J gave up 5 bases; unmatched junction bases: 7. The CDR3 length is 14 residues. The DNA of the CDR3 is TGTGCCAGCAGTCCACAGGGGGTGACAACTGAAGCTTTCTTT. Translating gives CASSPQGVTTEAFF.

The rearrangement links TRBV18 to TRBJ2-5, with D maybe TRBD2 (6 bases). Germline V gives CDR1 KGHSH, CDR2 LQKENI. This CDR3 is 14 amino acids long. Trimming took 4 bases from V and 2 from J, leaving 11 bases between them. In DNA, the CDR3 is TGTGCCAGCTCACGGCAGGGACTGCAAGAGACCCAGTACTTC. As protein: CASSRQGLQETQYF.

This chain links TRBV27 with TRBJ2-7, with no clear D. V lost 4 bases to trimming and J lost 4 bases, with 5 bases between them. This CDR3 comprises 11 residues. Looked up from germline, CDR1 is MNHEY and CDR2 is SMNVEV (reference sequence). In nucleotides, the CDR3 is TGTGCCAGCAGTTCCGCGTACGAGCAGTACTTC. It yields the protein CASSSAYEQYF.

This clone was recorded once. This chain connects TRBV6-5 to TRBJ2-1; D gene ambiguous. Trimming took 0 bases from V and 4 from J, leaving 13 bases between them. Looked up from germline, CDR1 is MNHEY and CDR2 is SVGAGI. CDR3 length equals 16 residues. CDR3 DNA: TGTGCCAGCAGTTACTCACGACTGACCCTATACAATGAGCAGTTCTTC. It codes for CASSYSRLTLYNEQFF.

The V gene is TRBV18, the J gene TRBJ2-1; 9 positions agree with TRBD2. This CDR3 spans 16 amino acids. J was trimmed by 2 bases and V by 2 bases; bases with no gene match: 4. The V gene's germline CDR1 is KGHSH and CDR2 LQKENI. The CDR3, as DNA: TGTGCCAGCTCACCAAGGCGGGAGGGCCCCTACAATGAGCAGTTCTTC. This sequence encodes CASSPRREGPYNEQFF.

CDR3 DNA sequence: TGTGCCACCAGCCGCATCGCGGTGGGGGCCGAGCAGTACTTC. It codes for CATSRIAVGAEQYF. The chain is built from TRBV15 and TRBJ2-5; TRBD1 might be the D (6 bases). The J call may be incorrect, as the DNA end agrees better with TRBJ2-7. Per the germline V gene, CDR1 is LNHNV and CDR2 is YYDKDF (reference sequence). The CDR3 runs 14 residues.

This rearrangement joins TRBV4-2 to TRBJ2-7, with 14 bases matching TRBD2. J lost 3 bases, V lost 1 base, and 2 bases had no gene match. Germline CDR1 is LGHNA and CDR2 is YNFKEQ. The CDR3 sequence is 16 residues long. CDR3 bases: TGTGCCAGCAGCCAAGCAGGGACTAGCGGGAGCTACGAGCAGTACTTC. As protein: CASSQAGTSGSYEQYF.

This chain links TRBV19 with TRBJ1-4; TRBD1 aligns across 8 bases. V gave up 0 bases and J gave up 5 bases; unmatched junction bases: 11. This CDR3 contains 18 residues. The V gene's germline CDR1 is LNHDA and CDR2 SQIVND (reference sequence). The CDR3, as DNA: TGTGCCAGTAGTATAGAGCGAGGTTTGGGGGACAGGAATGAAAAACTGTTTTTT. It is translated as CASSIERGLGDRNEKLFF.

V usage is TRBV4-1 and J usage is TRBJ2-7, with 12 positions matching TRBD2. The CDR3 length is 15 residues. Germline V CDR1 and CDR2: MGHRA, YSYEKL. The trim removed 4 bases at V and 1 base at J, leaving 2 bases unmatched. CDR3 sequence reads: CASSPTSGGSYEQYF. CDR3 DNA sequence: TGCGCCAGCAGCCCCACTAGCGGGGGGTCCTACGAGCAGTACTTC.

The chain uses TRBV4-2 and TRBJ2-1; 9 positions agree with TRBD2. CDR1 and CDR2 from the germline V gene are LGHNA and YNFKEQ. The CDR3 is made up of 15 amino acids. V shed 5 bases, J shed 6 bases, and the junction held 8 bases outside the gene matches. CDR3 coding DNA: TGTGCCAGCAGCTCTGAAGCGGGGGGCATCAATGAGCAGTTCTTC. This encodes CASSSEAGGINEQFF.

This chain links TRBV5-1 with TRBJ1-4, with D unclear. The V end lost 6 bases, the J end lost 8 bases, and 8 bases lay between the germline ends. This CDR3 contains 11 residues. Germline lookup yields CDR1 SGHRS and CDR2 YFSETQ. CDR3 loop: CASIAEEKLFF. The DNA of the CDR3 is TGCGCCAGCATCGCTGAGGAAAAACTGTTTTTT.

J is TRBJ1-5 and V is TRBV4-2, with 7 nucleotides matching TRBD1. Germline CDR1 is LGHNA and CDR2 is YNFKEQ. The V and J ends lost 3 bases and 5 bases, in that order; junction bases with no gene match: 7. This CDR3 spans 15 amino acids. The CDR3 DNA reads as TGTGCCAGCAGCCAGAGCGTAGGGGGCGATCAGCCCCAGCATTTT. This codes for CASSQSVGGDQPQHF.

This clone was observed a few times. The chain has TRBV7-2 and TRBJ2-3; 7 positions agree with TRBD1. CDR1 and CDR2 from the germline V gene are SGHTA and FQGNSA. After removal of 5 bases from V and 4 bases from J, the junction contained 12 bases not matched to a gene. This CDR3 comprises 16 residues. The CDR3: CASSPRKGAQADTQYF. DNA of the CDR3: TGTGCCAGCAGCCCCAGGAAGGGGGCGCAGGCAGATACGCAGTATTTT.

This clone has just one count. This chain connects TRBV9 to TRBJ1-1; D ambiguous. Trimming cost V 0 bases and J 1 base, with 7 bases left between them. Germline V gene data show CDR1 as SGDLS and CDR2 as YYNGEE. The CDR3 contains 14 residues. The CDR3 coding sequence is TGTGCCAGCAGCGTAGTCGAGAGGAACACTGAAGCTTTCTTT. It is translated as CASSVVERNTEAFF.

This sequence joins TRBV18 and TRBJ2-4; a possible D gene is TRBD2 (6 bases). Trimming cost V 3 bases and J 0 bases, with 6 bases left between them. There are 14 residues in the CDR3. Germline CDR1 and CDR2: KGHSH and LQKENI. The CDR3 region has the DNA TGTGCCAGCTCACCCGGGGGAGCCAAAAACATTCAGTACTTC. Amino acid sequence: CASSPGGAKNIQYF.

This chain links TRBV15 with TRBJ1-3; D is possibly TRBD1 (5 bases). V lost 0 bases and J 4 bases, leaving 16 bases between the germline ends. From germline, CDR1 is LNHNV and CDR2 YYDKDF (reference sequence). The CDR3 runs 17 residues. This chain's CDR3 is CATSRDRIQGQGNTIYF. CDR3 sequence (DNA): TGTGCCACCAGCAGAGATCGAATCCAGGGCCAAGGAAACACCATATATTTT.

This clone was picked up a small number of times. The chain uses TRBV7-9 and TRBJ2-5; D gene ambiguous. TRBJ2-7 matches the DNA end more closely, so the J call is doubtful. Germline V lookup: CDR1 SEHNR, CDR2 FQNEAQ (reference sequence). The CDR3 loop spans 13 amino acids. The CDR3 loop is CASSLIPPYEQYF. The CDR3 bases are TGTGCCAGCAGCTTGATCCCTCCCTACGAGCAGTACTTC.

This clone has more than one count but fewer than ten. The V gene is TRBV25-1, the J gene TRBJ1-4, with 7 bases matching TRBD1. Germline CDR1 MGHDK, CDR2 SYGVNS. The CDR3 totals 14 residues. The J segment lost 3 bases and the V segment lost 6 bases, leaving 4 bases of the junction unmatched. In DNA form, the CDR3 reads TGTGCCAGCAGCCGCGGGACAGCTAATGAAAAACTGTTTTTT. It translates to CASSRGTANEKLFF.

This clone appeared a few times. The rearrangement joins TRBV27 to TRBJ2-1; 8 positions match TRBD2. The J segment lost 0 bases and the V segment lost 3 bases, leaving 4 bases of the junction unmatched. CDR1 and CDR2 (germline): MNHEY, SMNVEV (reference sequence). There are 16 residues in the CDR3. CDR3 sequence (DNA): TGTGCCAGCAGTTTGCCCGGGAGGGACTCCTACAATGAGCAGTTCTTC. Amino acids: CASSLPGRDSYNEQFF.